The T cell receptor (beta chain) described here comes from a study of T cell responses to AZD1222 COVID-19 vaccine. Findings and limits, study-wide: Among vaccine-associated CD4 TCRs, coverage spanned spike, with dominance at 160-218 and 743-854. Per reports, nearly half of all spike-specific TCRs target regions that are unmutated in variants. Most donors were white British, females outnumbered males, and clonal diversity was possibly underestimated.

The CDR3 extends over 16 amino acids. Germline-derived CDR1 and CDR2 are MNHEY and SVGEGT. V lost 3 bases and J 1 base, leaving 13 bases between the germline ends. The assay was immunoSEQ multiplex PCR, and TCRdb's table has in-frame clones only and misses some. In the table there are some 130,000 clones, about 87% of which are singletons. This clone was seen just once. Its antigen is not identified. The receptor's source is an adult in good health. Sequences were derived from peripheral blood, sampled on day 0 of AZD1222 vaccination. The chain has TRBV6-2 or TRBV6-3 and TRBJ1-3; D unclear. The CDR3 loop is CASSYFDGTSGNTIYF. In nucleotides, the CDR3 is TGTGCCAGCAGTTATTTTGACGGAACTTCTGGAAACACCATATATTTT.